The next 7 T cell receptor beta chains were all read from a single sample in a study of Graves' ophthalmopathy and Graves' hyperthyroidism. The study amplified TCR beta CDR3 regions using RNA transcripts. The first-round RT-PCR employed HTBI primers together with the Qiagen OneStep RT-PCR kit. A multiplex PCR was then performed as the second round. TCRdb analysed the multiplex PCR reads with MiXCR anew, one entry per CDR3 protein. This sample has over a million distinct CDR3 sequences; 35% to 40% occur once, and the top ten carry around 10%. Sequencing input: peripheral blood or thyroid tissue (not recorded which). These receptors came from an adult man with Graves' hyperthyroidism.

V usage is TRBV20-1 and J usage is TRBJ2-5; no reliable D call. Trimming left V 2 bases short and J 0 bases short, with 4 bases between. Per the germline V gene, CDR1 is DFQATT and CDR2 is SNEGSKA (reference sequence). The CDR3 contains 12 residues. The DNA of the CDR3 is TGCAGTGCTAGAAAGAACCAAGAGACCCAGTACTTC. Translation: CSARKNQETQYF.

A few counts support this clonotype. The J gene is TRBJ1-6, the V gene TRBV19; D remains ambiguous. The CDR3 has 15 amino acids. V dropped 3 bases and J dropped 14 bases, with 20 bases sitting between them. Germline-derived CDR1 and CDR2 are LNHDA and SQIVND (reference sequence). The CDR3 sequence is CASSIQYSPENSLHF. DNA of the CDR3: TGTGCCAGTAGTATCCAGTACAGCCCGGAAAATTCCCTCCACTTT.

This clonotype has a count of ten or more. The chain links TRBV29-1 to TRBJ2-7, with TRBD2 matching over 15 bases. This CDR3 is 15 amino acids long. Germline V CDR1 and CDR2: SQVTM, ANQGSEA. The junction had 7 bases not matched to a gene; V was cut back by 6 bases and J by 4 bases. CDR3 loop: CSVQLGLAGGYEQYF. CDR3 nucleotides: TGCAGCGTGCAACTGGGACTAGCGGGAGGTTACGAGCAGTACTTC.

The sample holds a few counts of this clonotype. This sequence joins TRBV9 and TRBJ1-1; D perhaps matches TRBD1 (5 bases). V lost 4 bases, J lost 1 base, and 14 bases lay in between. Germline CDR1 is SGDLS and CDR2 is YYNGEE. The CDR3 length is 15 residues. The CDR3 nucleotides read TGTGCCAGCAGCCAGGGCACCCTTGGGAACACTGAAGCTTTCTTT. This translates into CASSQGTLGNTEAFF.

A few counts support this clonotype. The rearrangement uses TRBV20-1 and TRBJ2-7; D is ambiguous. The CDR3 covers 12 residues. Germline V gene sequence: CDR1 DFQATT, CDR2 SNEGSKA (reference sequence). Deletions cut 3 bases from V and 0 bases from J, with 6 bases between. The CDR3 loop is CSARQSSYEQYF. In DNA form, the CDR3 reads TGCAGTGCTAGGCAGAGCTCCTACGAGCAGTACTTC.

This sequence joins TRBV11-2 and TRBJ2-7; 14 bases line up with TRBD2. The germline V gene encodes CDR1 SGHAT and CDR2 FQNNGV. CDR3 length: 18 residues. The J segment lost 2 bases and the V segment lost 3 bases, leaving 9 bases of the junction unmatched. CDR3 sequence: CASSFRGTSGSFAYEQYF. The CDR3 bases are TGTGCCAGCAGCTTCAGGGGGACTAGCGGGAGTTTCGCCTACGAGCAGTACTTC.

This clonotype occurred many times. The chain links TRBV11-2 to TRBJ1-2; D call uncertain. The V and J ends lost 5 bases and 5 bases respectively, with 18 bases between them. The germline gives CDR1 SGHAT, CDR2 FQNNGV. This CDR3 comprises 15 residues. This CDR3 is CASSQERQIGYGYTF. CDR3 DNA: TGTGCCAGCAGCCAGGAGCGCCAGATAGGGTATGGCTACACCTTC.